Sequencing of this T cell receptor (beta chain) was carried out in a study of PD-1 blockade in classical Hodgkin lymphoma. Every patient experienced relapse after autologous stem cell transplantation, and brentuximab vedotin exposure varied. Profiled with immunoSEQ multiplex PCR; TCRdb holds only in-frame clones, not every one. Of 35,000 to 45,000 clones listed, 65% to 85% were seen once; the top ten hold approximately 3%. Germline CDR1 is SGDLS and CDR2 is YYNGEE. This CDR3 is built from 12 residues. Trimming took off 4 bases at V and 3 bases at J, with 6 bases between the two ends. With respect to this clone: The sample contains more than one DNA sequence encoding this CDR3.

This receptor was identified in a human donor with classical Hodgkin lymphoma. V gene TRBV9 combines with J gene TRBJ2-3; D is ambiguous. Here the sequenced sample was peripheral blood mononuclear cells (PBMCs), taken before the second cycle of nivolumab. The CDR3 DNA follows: TGTGCCAGCAGCCCGCGGACAGATACGCAGTATTTT. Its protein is CASSPRTDTQYF.